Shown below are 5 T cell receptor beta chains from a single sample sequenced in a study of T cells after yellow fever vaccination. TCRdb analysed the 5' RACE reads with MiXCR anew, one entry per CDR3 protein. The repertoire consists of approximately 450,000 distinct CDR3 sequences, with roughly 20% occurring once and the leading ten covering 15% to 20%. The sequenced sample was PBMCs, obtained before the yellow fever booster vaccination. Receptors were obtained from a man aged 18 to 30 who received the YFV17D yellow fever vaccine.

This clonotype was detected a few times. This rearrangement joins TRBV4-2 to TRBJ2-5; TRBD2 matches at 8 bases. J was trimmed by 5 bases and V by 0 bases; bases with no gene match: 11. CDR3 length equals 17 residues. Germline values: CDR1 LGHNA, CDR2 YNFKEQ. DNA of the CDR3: TGTGCCAGCAGCCAAGATGATATAGGGCGGGGGGAGGAGACCCAGTACTTC. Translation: CASSQDDIGRGEETQYF.

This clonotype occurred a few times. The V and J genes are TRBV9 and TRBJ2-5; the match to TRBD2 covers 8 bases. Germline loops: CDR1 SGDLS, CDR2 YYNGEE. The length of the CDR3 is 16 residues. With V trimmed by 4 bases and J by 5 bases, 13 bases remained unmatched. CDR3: CASSISGSPSGETQYF. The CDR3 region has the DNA TGTGCCAGCAGCATCAGCGGTTCGCCTAGCGGGGAGACCCAGTACTTC.

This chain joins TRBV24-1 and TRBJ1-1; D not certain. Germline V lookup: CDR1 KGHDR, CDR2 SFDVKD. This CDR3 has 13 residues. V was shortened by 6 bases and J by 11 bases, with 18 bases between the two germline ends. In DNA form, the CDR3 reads TGTGCCACCAGTTCCCGCGGGGAAAGAGTCGCTTTCTTT. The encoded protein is CATSSRGERVAFF.

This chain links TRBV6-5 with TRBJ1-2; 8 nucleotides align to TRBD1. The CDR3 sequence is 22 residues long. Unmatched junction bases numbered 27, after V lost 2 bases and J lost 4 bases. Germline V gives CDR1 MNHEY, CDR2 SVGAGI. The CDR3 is CASSYTLALSTGQGLGGYGYTF. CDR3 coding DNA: TGTGCCAGCAGTTACACCCTCGCGTTATCGACCGGACAGGGATTAGGCGGCTATGGCTACACCTTC.

In nucleotides, the CDR3 is TGTGCCAGCAGCCAAGAGGGAGTGCTAGCCTCGTTCACAGATACGCAGTATTTT. Protein sequence: CASSQEGVLASFTDTQYF. V and J are TRBV3-1 and TRBJ2-3; TRBD2 might be the D (5 bases). The V gene's germline CDR1 is LGHDT and CDR2 YNNKEL (reference sequence). This CDR3 has 18 amino acids. Trimming took off 0 bases at V and 2 bases at J, with 18 bases between the two ends.